A single sample is the source of the 29 T cell receptor beta chains below, sequenced in a study of blood T cells in healthy people across ages. Through a sample-barcoded 5' primer and a J-beta primer mix, a second PCR was run for about 7 to 12 cycles. TCRdb re-analysed the 5' RACE reads in MiXCR, keeping a single row per CDR3 protein. This table holds approximately 960,000 distinct CDR3 sequences, 25% to 30% found once. This sample was shared with a second study, whose subject was T cells of mothers and their children.

Sequencing was carried out using blood. The receptors derive from a woman aged 40-49 years in good health.

This clonotype was observed once. The chain has TRBV7-8 and TRBJ2-1; no reliable D call. This CDR3 is 13 amino acids long. Germline CDR1 is SGHVS and CDR2 is FQNEAQ. Between the trimmed V and J ends, which lost 5 bases and 6 bases, there was a span of 11 bases. CDR3 loop: CASSRRWGNEQFF. CDR3 DNA: TGTGCCAGCAGCCGAAGGTGGGGCAATGAGCAGTTCTTC.

The table lists this clonotype with a few counts. The chain joins TRBV5-1 to TRBJ1-5, with D hard to call. This CDR3 contains 13 residues. The V and J ends lost 7 bases and 0 bases respectively, with 8 bases between them. Germline V gives CDR1 SGHRS, CDR2 YFSETQ. The CDR3 region is CASPSYSNQPQHF. The DNA for the CDR3 is TGCGCCAGCCCCTCTTATAGCAATCAGCCCCAGCATTTT.

Notes on this clonotype: Just one base apart from a much larger clone, this may be a read error. The rearrangement joins TRBV5-1 to TRBJ2-1; 8 nucleotides align to TRBD2. The J call may be in error: the DNA end matches TRBJ2-7 better. The CDR3 is 15 amino acids. Germline V CDR1 and CDR2: SGHRS, YFSETQ. The CDR3 region has the DNA TGCGCCAGCAGCCAACGGGGGGGCTCCTACAATGAGCAGTACTTC. Protein sequence: CASSQRGGSYNEQYF.

Comments on this clonotype: The junction departs from germline at one end; a sequencing error may be responsible. The gene calls are TRBV7-6 and TRBJ1-5; D remains ambiguous. Germline lookup yields CDR1 SGHVS and CDR2 FNYEAQ. The CDR3 is 12 amino acids. The DNA of the CDR3 is TGTGCCGGCAGCACCGGAGATCAGCCCCAGCATTTT. This translates into CAGSTGDQPQHF.

The chain uses TRBV20-1 and TRBJ1-5; the D is unclear. Germline CDR1 DFQATT, CDR2 SNEGSKA (reference sequence). The CDR3 contains 14 residues. The V end lost 6 bases, the J end lost 2 bases, and 14 bases lay between the germline ends. CDR3 loop: CSAGNGNGNQPQHF. The CDR3 bases are TGCAGTGCCGGAAATGGCAACGGCAATCAGCCCCAGCATTTT.

Notes on this clonotype: A clone one base away is much larger, so this may be a read error. The CDR3 region is CAISDNYGYTF. The CDR3 coding sequence is TGTGCCATCAGTGATAACTATGGCTACACCTTC. The V call is TRBV10-3, the J call TRBJ1-2, with unresolved D. The CDR3 length is 11 residues. The V end lost 3 bases, the J end lost 1 base, and 0 bases lay between the germline ends. CDR1 and CDR2 from the germline V gene are ENHRY and SYGVKD.

This clonotype was seen at least ten times. The V and J genes are TRBV12-3 or TRBV12-4 and TRBJ2-7, with 9 bases that match TRBD1. The CDR3 contains 13 residues. The ends lost 7 bases at V and 1 base at J; junction bases unmatched: 2. The CDR3 sequence: CASTDRGSYEQYF. CDR3 coding DNA: TGTGCCAGCACCGACAGGGGGTCCTACGAGCAGTACTTC.

As concerns this clonotype: A much larger clone lies a single base off, so this may be a read error. The chain combines TRBV6-1 with TRBJ1-1; D is unresolved. The V and J ends lost 4 bases and 8 bases respectively, with 14 bases between them. This CDR3 is built from 13 residues. Germline CDR1 is MNHNS and CDR2 is SASEGT. CDR3: CASSAGWRGEAFF. In DNA form, the CDR3 reads TGTGCCAGCAGTGCGGGGTGGCGAGGGGAAGCTTTCTTT.

This clonotype occurred many times. The rearrangement links TRBV4-3 to TRBJ2-1; TRBD2 agrees at 9 bases. The CDR3 has 19 residues. The germline V gene has CDR1 LGHNA and CDR2 YSLEER. V gave up 0 bases and J gave up 0 bases; unmatched junction bases: 9. CDR3 protein: CASSQDRSSGASSYNEQFF. The CDR3, as DNA: TGCGCCAGCAGCCAAGATCGGTCTAGCGGGGCGTCCTCCTACAATGAGCAGTTCTTC.

This clonotype was found a few times. The J gene is TRBJ1-1, the V gene TRBV5-1; tentative D call: TRBD1 (5 bases). Germline loops: CDR1 SGHRS, CDR2 YFSETQ. V lost 0 bases to trimming and J lost 3 bases, with 18 bases between them. This CDR3 has 17 amino acids. CDR3 region: CASSLVGAWGGDTEAFF. DNA for the CDR3: TGCGCCAGCAGCTTGGTCGGGGCCTGGGGTGGTGACACTGAAGCTTTCTTT.

The chain carries TRBV2 and TRBJ1-6, with D perhaps TRBD1 (6 bases). This CDR3 region has 15 residues. Germline V gives CDR1 SNHLY, CDR2 FYNNEI. V was shortened by 7 bases and J by 6 bases, with 16 bases between the two germline ends. The DNA for the CDR3 is TGTGCCAGCACCAAAAGTGCAGGGGCTAATTCACCCCTCCACTTT. Its translation is CASTKSAGANSPLHF.

This clonotype was observed at least ten times. The genes are TRBV6-6 and TRBJ2-7; D may be TRBD1 (5 bases). CDR1 MNHNY and CDR2 SVGAGI come from the germline V gene (reference sequence). This CDR3 has 14 residues. V lost 7 bases to trimming and J lost 0 bases, with 13 bases between them. The CDR3 coding sequence is TGTGCCAGCAAGGGGCAGGCAAGCTCCTACGAGCAGTACTTC. Protein: CASKGQASSYEQYF.

This clonotype occurred a few times. The chain joins TRBV20-1 to TRBJ1-2; D is ambiguous. Germline-derived CDR1 and CDR2 are DFQATT and SNEGSKA (reference sequence). This CDR3 contains 13 residues. Trimming took off 3 bases at V and 5 bases at J, with 13 bases between the two ends. Here the CDR3 reads CSASRLSEYGYTF. Here the CDR3 DNA reads TGCAGTGCTAGTCGGTTGAGCGAGTATGGCTACACCTTC.

As for this clonotype: The junction and the germline gene differ at one end; a read error may be behind it. V usage is TRBV7-9 and J usage is TRBJ1-1; D is undetermined. The CDR3 loop spans 14 amino acids. From germline, CDR1 is SEHNR and CDR2 FQNEAQ (reference sequence). The CDR3 spells CAGSQLRRNTEAFF. The CDR3 DNA reads TGTGCCGGCAGCCAATTGCGGCGGAACACTGAAGCTTTCTTT.

This clonotype came up once. The rearrangement uses TRBV7-9 and TRBJ2-2, with 7 nucleotides matching TRBD1. Trimming cost V 4 bases and J 2 bases; bases outside gene matches: 4. The CDR3 extends over 15 amino acids. Germline CDR1 and CDR2: SEHNR and FQNEAQ (reference sequence). CDR3 coding DNA: TGTGCCAGCAGCTGGGGACAGATAAACACCGGGGAGCTGTTTTTT. Its protein product is CASSWGQINTGELFF.

Turning to this clonotype: A read error is possible here, since a much larger clone lies one base away. The chain combines TRBV20-1 with TRBJ1-6; a possible D gene is TRBD1 (5 bases). Germline values: CDR1 DFQATT, CDR2 SNEGSKA (reference sequence). V dropped 5 bases and J dropped 11 bases, with 13 bases sitting between them. This CDR3 has 12 residues. The CDR3 reads CSASPGTPPLHF. The DNA for the CDR3 is TGCAGTGCTTCCCCAGGGACTCCACCCCTCCACTTT.

The chain carries TRBV2 and TRBJ1-1, with a tentative D call TRBD1 (6 bases). CDR3 length equals 15 residues. V lost 7 bases and J 1 base, leaving 16 bases between the germline ends. Germline assignment: CDR1 SNHLY and CDR2 FYNNEI. The CDR3 DNA follows: TGTGCCAGCAATCCACAGGGACTTCGGAACACTGAAGCTTTCTTT. Protein: CASNPQGLRNTEAFF.

For this clonotype: A clone one base away is much larger, so this may be a read error. The rearrangement uses TRBV5-6 and TRBJ1-2; TRBD1 is a possible D gene (5 bases). The ends were cut back, 4 bases at V and 5 bases at J, with 27 bases in the middle. The V gene's germline CDR1 is SGHDT and CDR2 YYEEEE. The length of the CDR3 is 18 residues. The CDR3 here is CASSHNTRGIQGLYGYTF. CDR3 nucleotide sequence: TGTGCCAGCAGCCATAACACTCGCGGGATCCAGGGCTTATATGGCTACACCTTC.

This clonotype showed up just a few times. This chain joins TRBV7-2 and TRBJ2-1, with TRBD1 as a possible D gene (5 bases). V lost 1 base to trimming and J lost 10 bases, with 11 bases between them. This CDR3 has 13 amino acids. CDR1 is SGHTA and CDR2 is FQGNSA in the germline V gene. CDR3 loop: CASSLVQGMEQFF. DNA of the CDR3: TGTGCCAGCAGCTTAGTTCAGGGAATGGAGCAGTTCTTC.

In this sample, this clonotype turned up many times. The chain has TRBV5-5 and TRBJ2-5; D not resolved. The CDR3 covers 16 residues. V was shortened by 0 bases and J by 2 bases, with 14 bases between the two germline ends. CDR1 is SGHKS and CDR2 is YYEKEE in the germline V gene (reference sequence). CDR3 sequence reads: CASSLGGSAIQETQYF. The CDR3 DNA sequence: TGTGCCAGCAGCTTGGGTGGGTCTGCGATACAAGAGACCCAGTACTTC.

This clonotype was seen a handful of times. V is TRBV6-1 and J is TRBJ1-2; unclear D gene. V was clipped by 2 bases and J by 4 bases, with 11 bases between them. Germline CDR1 and CDR2: MNHNS and SASEGT. The CDR3 runs 14 residues. The CDR3: CASSELQIGYGYTF. Here the CDR3 DNA reads TGTGCCAGCAGTGAACTACAGATAGGCTATGGCTACACCTTC.

The sample holds many counts of this clonotype. The gene calls are TRBV7-2 and TRBJ2-7; 7 nucleotides match TRBD2. The germline V gene encodes CDR1 SGHTA and CDR2 FQGNSA. The CDR3 consists of 15 residues. With 5 bases clipped from V and 0 bases from J, the junction kept 7 bases outside the gene matches. Here the CDR3 reads CASSSGMSSSYEQYF. The CDR3 bases are TGTGCCAGCAGCAGCGGGATGAGTTCCTCCTACGAGCAGTACTTC.

This chain links TRBV11-3 with TRBJ2-5, with D perhaps matching TRBD2 (5 bases). The CDR3 is 17 amino acids. V was clipped by 1 base and J by 5 bases, with 20 bases between them. From germline, CDR1 is SGHNT and CDR2 YENEEA. The CDR3: CASSLGGSHLVGETQYF. The CDR3, as DNA: TGTGCCAGCAGCTTAGGAGGGTCGCACCTCGTTGGGGAGACCCAGTACTTC.

The chain combines TRBV5-1 with TRBJ1-2; D is uncertain. The CDR3 totals 15 residues. Trimming pared 1 base from V and 2 bases from J, leaving 12 bases between. Per germline, CDR1 SGHRS and CDR2 YFSETQ. CDR3 region: CASSLLTSQNYGYTF. For the CDR3, the DNA is TGCGCCAGCAGCTTGTTAACCTCCCAAAACTATGGCTACACCTTC.

This chain joins TRBV20-1 and TRBJ2-7; the D gene is possibly TRBD2 (6 bases). Germline assignment: CDR1 DFQATT and CDR2 SNEGSKA (reference sequence). V shed 2 bases and J shed 1 base, with 18 bases lying between them. This CDR3 region has 16 residues. CDR3 amino acids: CSARLGGTGTSYEQYF. CDR3 coding DNA: TGCAGTGCTAGACTCGGCGGGACGGGGACTTCCTACGAGCAGTACTTC.

This clonotype was observed a few times. V is TRBV28 and J is TRBJ2-1; 12 positions match TRBD2. The CDR3 has 17 residues. Unmatched junction bases numbered 12, after V lost 3 bases and J lost 9 bases. Germline CDR1 reads MDHEN; CDR2 reads SYDVKM. CDR3 sequence: CASSFPLTSGGSIEQFF. Written as DNA, the CDR3 is TGTGCCAGCAGTTTTCCGCTAACTAGCGGGGGGTCGATTGAGCAGTTCTTC.

This clonotype appeared a few times. The V gene is TRBV6-5, the J gene TRBJ2-1; TRBD1 or TRBD2 may be the D gene (5 bases each). The DNA end is a closer match to TRBJ2-7, so the J assignment may be wrong. There are 15 residues in the CDR3. The V gene's germline CDR1 is MNHEY and CDR2 SVGAGI. The CDR3 DNA is TGTGCCAGCAGAACCTCAGGGAGCTCCTACAATGAGCAGTACTTC. Protein: CASRTSGSSYNEQYF.

The table lists this clonotype with many counts. This chain connects TRBV7-2 to TRBJ2-1, with TRBD2 identical over 8 bases. This CDR3 spans 17 amino acids. The trim removed 3 bases at V and 3 bases at J, leaving 10 bases unmatched. Germline V gives CDR1 SGHTA, CDR2 FQGNSA. The CDR3, as DNA: TGTGCCAGCAGCTTTAGAACGGCCGGGGGGGTCTACAATGAGCAGTTCTTC. Translated, it gives CASSFRTAGGVYNEQFF.

Ten or more counts support this clonotype. V gene TRBV5-5 combines with J gene TRBJ2-1, with no clear D. Germline CDR1 and CDR2: SGHKS and YYEKEE (reference sequence). This CDR3 is 14 amino acids long. Trimming took 0 bases from V and 1 from J, leaving 5 bases between them. CDR3 DNA sequence: TGTGCCAGCAGCTTGGTTGCTTCCTACAATGAGCAGTTCTTC. Translated, it gives CASSLVASYNEQFF. Full variable domain (missing parts from reference TRBV5-5 and TRBJ2-1): DAGVTQSPTHLIKTRGQQVTLRCSPISGHKSVSWYQQVLGQGPQFIFQYYEKEERGRGNFPDRFSARQFPNYSSELNVNALLLGDSALYLCASSLVASYNEQFFGPGTRLTVL.